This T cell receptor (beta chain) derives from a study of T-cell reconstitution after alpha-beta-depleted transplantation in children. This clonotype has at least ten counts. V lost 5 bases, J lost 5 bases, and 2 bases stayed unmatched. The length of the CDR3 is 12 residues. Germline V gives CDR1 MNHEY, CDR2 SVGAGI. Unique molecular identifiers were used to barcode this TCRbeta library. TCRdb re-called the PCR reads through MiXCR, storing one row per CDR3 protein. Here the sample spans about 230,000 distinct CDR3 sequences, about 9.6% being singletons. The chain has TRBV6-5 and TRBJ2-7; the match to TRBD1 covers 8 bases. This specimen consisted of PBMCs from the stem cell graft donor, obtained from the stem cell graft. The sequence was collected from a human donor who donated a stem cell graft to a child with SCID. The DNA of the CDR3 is TGTGCCAGCAGTCGGACAGGGAACGAGCAGTACTTC. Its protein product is CASSRTGNEQYF.